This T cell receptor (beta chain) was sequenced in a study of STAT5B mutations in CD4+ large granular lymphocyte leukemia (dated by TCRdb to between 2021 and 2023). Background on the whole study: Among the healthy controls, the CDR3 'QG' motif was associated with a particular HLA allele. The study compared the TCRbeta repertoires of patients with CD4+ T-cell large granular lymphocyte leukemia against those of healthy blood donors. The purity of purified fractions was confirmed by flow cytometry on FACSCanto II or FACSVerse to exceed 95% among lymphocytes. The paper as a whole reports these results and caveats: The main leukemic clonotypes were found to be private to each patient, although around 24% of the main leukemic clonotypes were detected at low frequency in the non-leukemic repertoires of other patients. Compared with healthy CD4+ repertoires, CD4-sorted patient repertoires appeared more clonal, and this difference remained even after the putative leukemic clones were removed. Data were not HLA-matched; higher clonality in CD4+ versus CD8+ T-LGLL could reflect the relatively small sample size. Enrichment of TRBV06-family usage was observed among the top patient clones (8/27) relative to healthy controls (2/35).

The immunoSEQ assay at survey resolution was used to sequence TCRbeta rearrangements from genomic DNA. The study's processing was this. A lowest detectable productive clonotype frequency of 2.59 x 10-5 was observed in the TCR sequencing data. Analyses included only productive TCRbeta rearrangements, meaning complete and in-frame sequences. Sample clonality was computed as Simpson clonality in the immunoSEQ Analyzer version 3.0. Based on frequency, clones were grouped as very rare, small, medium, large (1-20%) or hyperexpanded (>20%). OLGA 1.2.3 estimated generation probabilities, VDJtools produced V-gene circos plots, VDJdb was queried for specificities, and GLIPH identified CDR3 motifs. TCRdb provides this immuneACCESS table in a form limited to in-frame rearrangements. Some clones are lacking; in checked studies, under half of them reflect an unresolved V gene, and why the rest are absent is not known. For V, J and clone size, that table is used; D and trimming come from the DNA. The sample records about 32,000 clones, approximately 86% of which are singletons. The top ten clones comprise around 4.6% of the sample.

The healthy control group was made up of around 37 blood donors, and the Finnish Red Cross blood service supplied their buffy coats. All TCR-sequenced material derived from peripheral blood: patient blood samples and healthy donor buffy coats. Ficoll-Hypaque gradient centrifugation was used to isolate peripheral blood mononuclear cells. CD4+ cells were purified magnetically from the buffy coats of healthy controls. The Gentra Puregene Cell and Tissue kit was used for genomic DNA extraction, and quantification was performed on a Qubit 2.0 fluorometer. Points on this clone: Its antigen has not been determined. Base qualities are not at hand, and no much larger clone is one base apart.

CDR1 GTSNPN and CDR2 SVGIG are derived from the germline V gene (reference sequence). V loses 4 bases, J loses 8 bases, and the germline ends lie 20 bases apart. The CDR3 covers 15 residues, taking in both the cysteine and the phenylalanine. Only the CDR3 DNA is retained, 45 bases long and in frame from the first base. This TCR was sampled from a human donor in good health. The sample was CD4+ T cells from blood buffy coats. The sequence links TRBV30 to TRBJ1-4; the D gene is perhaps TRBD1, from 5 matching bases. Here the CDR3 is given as CAWTSFPTKGEKLFF. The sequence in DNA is TGTGCCTGGACCTCGTTCCCCACCAAGGGGGAAAAACTGTTTTTT.